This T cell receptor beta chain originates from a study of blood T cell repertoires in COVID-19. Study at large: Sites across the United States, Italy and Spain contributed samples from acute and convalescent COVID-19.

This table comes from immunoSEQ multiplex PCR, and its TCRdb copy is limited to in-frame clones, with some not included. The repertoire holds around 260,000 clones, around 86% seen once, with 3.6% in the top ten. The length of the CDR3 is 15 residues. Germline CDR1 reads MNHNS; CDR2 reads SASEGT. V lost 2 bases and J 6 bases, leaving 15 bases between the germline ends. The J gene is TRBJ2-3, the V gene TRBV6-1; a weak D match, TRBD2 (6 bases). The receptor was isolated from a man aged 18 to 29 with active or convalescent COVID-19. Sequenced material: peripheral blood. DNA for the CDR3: TGTGCCAGCAGTGAATCCGTCGGGGGTTGGGATACGCAGTATTTT. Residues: CASSESVGGWDTQYF.